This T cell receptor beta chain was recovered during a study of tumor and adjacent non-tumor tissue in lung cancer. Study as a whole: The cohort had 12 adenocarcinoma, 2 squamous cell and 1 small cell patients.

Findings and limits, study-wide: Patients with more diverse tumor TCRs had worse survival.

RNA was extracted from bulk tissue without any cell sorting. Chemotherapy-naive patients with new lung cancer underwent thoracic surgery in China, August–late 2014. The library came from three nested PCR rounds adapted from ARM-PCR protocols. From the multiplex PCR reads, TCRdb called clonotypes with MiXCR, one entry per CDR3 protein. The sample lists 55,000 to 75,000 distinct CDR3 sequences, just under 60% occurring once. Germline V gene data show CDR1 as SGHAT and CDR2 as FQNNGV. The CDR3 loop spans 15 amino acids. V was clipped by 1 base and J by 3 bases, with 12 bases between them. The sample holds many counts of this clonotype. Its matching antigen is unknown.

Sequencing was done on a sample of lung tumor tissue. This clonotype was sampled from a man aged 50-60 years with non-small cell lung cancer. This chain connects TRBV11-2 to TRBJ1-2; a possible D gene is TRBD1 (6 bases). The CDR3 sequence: CASSLVTGSDYGYTF. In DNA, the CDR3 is TGTGCCAGCAGCTTAGTCACAGGGTCTGACTATGGCTACACCTTC.